This T cell receptor beta chain was sequenced in a study of glioma-infiltrating T cells after dendritic cell vaccination. Turning to the study itself: Monocyte-derived dendritic cells, cultured approximately 7 days with IL-4 and GM-CSF, were pulsed with autologous tumor lysate. Study-wide points: Complete blood and tumor specimen sets were limited to few patients.

TCRdb's table, derived via immunoSEQ multiplex PCR, lists solely in-frame clones and lacks some. The data contain approximately 99,000 clones, 75% to 90% of them singletons. Germline V gene data show CDR1 as LNHDA and CDR2 as SQIVND (reference sequence). Trimming took 5 bases from V and 9 from J, leaving 17 bases between them. This CDR3 has 14 amino acids. Described time point: after dendritic cell vaccination, including at tumor progression/relapse. In regard to this clone: Its specificity is not known.

J is TRBJ2-1 and V is TRBV19, with D tentatively TRBD2 (7 bases). This clonotype was sampled from a human donor with glioblastoma. Sequenced material: blood, taken after dendritic cell vaccination. DNA of the CDR3: TGTGCCAGTAGTGAGGGGGGGGGTCCGGTTGAGCAGTTCTTC. Translated: CASSEGGGPVEQFF.